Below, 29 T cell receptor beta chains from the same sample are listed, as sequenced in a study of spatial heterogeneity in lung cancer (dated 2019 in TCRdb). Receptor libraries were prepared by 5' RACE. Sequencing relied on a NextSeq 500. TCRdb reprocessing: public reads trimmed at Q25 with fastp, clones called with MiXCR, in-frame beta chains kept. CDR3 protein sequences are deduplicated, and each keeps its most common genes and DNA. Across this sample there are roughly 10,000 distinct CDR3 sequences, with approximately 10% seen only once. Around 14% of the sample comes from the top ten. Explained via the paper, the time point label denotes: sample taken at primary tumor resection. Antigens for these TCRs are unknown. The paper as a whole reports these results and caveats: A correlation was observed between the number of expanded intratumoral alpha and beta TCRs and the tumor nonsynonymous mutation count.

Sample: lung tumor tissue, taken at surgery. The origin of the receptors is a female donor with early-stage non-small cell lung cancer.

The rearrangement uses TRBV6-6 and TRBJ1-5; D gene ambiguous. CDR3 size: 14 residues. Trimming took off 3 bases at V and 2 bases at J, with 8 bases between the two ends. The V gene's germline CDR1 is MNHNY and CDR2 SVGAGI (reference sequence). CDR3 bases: TGTGCCAGCAGTTATATCTCTGGCAATCAGCCCCAGCATTTT. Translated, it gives CASSYISGNQPQHF.

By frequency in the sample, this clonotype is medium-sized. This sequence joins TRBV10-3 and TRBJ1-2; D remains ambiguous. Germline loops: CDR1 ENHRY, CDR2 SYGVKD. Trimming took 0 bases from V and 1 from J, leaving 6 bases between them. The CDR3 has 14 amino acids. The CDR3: CAISESGSNYGYTF. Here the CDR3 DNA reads TGTGCCATCAGTGAGTCCGGCAGTAACTATGGCTACACCTTC.

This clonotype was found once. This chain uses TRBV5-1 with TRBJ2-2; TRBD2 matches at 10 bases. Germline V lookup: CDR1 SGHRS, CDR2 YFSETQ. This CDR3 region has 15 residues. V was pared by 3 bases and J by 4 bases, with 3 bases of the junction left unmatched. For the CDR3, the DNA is TGCGCCAGCAGCTCGGGACTAGCGTCCACCGGGGAGCTGTTTTTT. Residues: CASSSGLASTGELFF. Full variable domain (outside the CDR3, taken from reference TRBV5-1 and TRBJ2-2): KAGVTQTPRYLIKTRGQQVTLSCSPISGHRSVSWYQQTPGQGLQFLFEYFSETQRNKGNFPGRFSGRQFSNSRSEMNVSTLELGDSALYLCASSSGLASTGELFFGEGSRLTVL.

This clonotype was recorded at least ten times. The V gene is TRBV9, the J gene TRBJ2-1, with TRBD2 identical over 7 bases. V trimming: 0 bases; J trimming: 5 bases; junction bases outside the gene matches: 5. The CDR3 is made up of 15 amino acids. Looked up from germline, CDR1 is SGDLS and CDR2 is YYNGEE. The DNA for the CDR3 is TGTGCCAGCAGCGTAGGGCCAGCGGGGAACAATGAGCAGTTCTTC. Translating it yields CASSVGPAGNNEQFF.

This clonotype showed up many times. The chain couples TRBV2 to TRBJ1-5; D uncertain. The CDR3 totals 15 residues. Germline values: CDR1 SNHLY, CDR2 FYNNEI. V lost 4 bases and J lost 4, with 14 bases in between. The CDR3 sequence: CASSVLPTANQPQHF. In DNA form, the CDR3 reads TGTGCCAGCAGTGTGCTACCGACGGCAAATCAGCCCCAGCATTTT.

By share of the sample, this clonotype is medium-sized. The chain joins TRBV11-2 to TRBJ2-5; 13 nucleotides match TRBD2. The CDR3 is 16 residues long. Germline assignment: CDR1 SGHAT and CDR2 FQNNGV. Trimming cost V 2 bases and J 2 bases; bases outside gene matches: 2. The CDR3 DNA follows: TGTGCCAGCAGCTTAAGACTAGCGGGAGGACAAGAGACCCAGTACTTC. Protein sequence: CASSLRLAGGQETQYF.

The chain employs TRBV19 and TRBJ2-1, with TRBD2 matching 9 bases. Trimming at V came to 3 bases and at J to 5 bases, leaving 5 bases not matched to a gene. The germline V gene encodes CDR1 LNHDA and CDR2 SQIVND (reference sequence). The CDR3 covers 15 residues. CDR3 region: CASSMVASGNNEQFF. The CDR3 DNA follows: TGTGCCAGTAGTATGGTCGCTAGCGGGAACAATGAGCAGTTCTTC.

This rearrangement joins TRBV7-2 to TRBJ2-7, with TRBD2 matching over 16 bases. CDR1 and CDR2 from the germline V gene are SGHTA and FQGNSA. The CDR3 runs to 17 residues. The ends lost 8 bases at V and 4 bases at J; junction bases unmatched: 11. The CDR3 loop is CASGTAGTSGGAYEQYF. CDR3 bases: TGTGCCAGCGGTACAGCCGGGACTAGCGGGGGGGCATACGAGCAGTACTTC. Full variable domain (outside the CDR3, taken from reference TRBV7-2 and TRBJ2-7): GAGVSQSPSNKVTEKGKDVELRCDPISGHTALYWYRQSLGQGLEFLIYFQGNSAPDKSGLPSDRFSAERTGGSVSTLTIQRTQQEDSAVYLCASGTAGTSGGAYEQYFGPGTRLTVT.

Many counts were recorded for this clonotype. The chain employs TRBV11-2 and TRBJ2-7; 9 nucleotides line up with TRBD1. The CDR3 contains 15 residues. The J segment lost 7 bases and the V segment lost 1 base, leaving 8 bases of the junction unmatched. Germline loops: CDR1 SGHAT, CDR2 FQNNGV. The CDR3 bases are TGTGCCAGCAGCTTAGGGGGACAGGGAACTAGGGAGCAGTACTTC. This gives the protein CASSLGGQGTREQYF.

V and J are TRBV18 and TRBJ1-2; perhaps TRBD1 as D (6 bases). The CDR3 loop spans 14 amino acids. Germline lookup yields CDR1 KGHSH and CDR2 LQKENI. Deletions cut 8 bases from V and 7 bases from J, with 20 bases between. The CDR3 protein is CASTDLLDRGGYTF. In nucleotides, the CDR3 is TGTGCCAGCACCGACTTACTGGACAGAGGTGGCTACACCTTC.

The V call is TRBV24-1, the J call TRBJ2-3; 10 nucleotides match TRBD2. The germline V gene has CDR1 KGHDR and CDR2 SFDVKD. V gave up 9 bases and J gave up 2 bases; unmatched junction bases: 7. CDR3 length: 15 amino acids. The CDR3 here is CATGRTSGNTDTQYF. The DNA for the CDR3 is TGTGCCACCGGAAGGACTAGCGGTAACACAGATACGCAGTATTTT.

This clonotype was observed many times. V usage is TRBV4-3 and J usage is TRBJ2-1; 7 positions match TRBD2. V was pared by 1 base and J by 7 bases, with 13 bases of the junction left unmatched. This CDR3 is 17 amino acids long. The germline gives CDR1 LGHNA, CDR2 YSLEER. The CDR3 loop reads CASSQGGGQGLKNEQFF. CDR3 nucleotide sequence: TGCGCCAGCAGCCAAGGGGGAGGGCAGGGACTGAAAAATGAGCAGTTCTTC.

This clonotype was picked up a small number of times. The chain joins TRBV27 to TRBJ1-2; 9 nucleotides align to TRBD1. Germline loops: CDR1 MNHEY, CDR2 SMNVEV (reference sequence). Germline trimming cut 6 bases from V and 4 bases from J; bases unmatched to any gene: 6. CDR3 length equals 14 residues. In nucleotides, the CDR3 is TGTGCCAGCAGAAACAGGGGGCAGGGCTATGGCTACACCTTC. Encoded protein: CASRNRGQGYGYTF.

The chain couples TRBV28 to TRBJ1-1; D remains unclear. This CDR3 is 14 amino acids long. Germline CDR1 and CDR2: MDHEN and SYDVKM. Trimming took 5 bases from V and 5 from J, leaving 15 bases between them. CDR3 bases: TGTGCCAGCAGTCAAATTCTGGGGATTACTGAAGCTTTCTTT. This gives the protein CASSQILGITEAFF.

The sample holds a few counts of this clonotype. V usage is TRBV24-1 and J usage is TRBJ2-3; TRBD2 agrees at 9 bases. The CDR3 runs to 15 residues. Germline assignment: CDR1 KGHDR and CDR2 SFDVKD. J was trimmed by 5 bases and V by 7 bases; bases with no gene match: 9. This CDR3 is CATSLTSGSGDTQYF. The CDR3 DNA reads TGTGCCACCAGCCTGACTAGCGGCTCTGGAGATACGCAGTATTTT.

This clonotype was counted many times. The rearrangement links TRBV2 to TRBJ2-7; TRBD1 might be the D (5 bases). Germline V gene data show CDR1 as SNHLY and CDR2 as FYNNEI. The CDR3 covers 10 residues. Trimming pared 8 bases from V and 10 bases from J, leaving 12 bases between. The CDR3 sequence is CASAAGFQYF. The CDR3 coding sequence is TGTGCCAGCGCCGCAGGGTTTCAGTACTTC.

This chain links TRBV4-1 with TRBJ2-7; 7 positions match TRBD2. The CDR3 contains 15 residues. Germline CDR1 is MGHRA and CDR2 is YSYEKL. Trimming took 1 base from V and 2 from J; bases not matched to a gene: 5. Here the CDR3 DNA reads TGCGCCAGCAGCCAAGCGGGGGGTTCTCCCTACGAGCAGTACTTC. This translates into CASSQAGGSPYEQYF.

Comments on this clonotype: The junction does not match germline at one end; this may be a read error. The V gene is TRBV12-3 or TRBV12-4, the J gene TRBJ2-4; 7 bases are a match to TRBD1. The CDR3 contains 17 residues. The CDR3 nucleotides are TGTGCGAGCAGCCGGGACAGCTTGTGGGGGGCCAAAAACATTCAGTACTTC. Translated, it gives CASSRDSLWGAKNIQYF.

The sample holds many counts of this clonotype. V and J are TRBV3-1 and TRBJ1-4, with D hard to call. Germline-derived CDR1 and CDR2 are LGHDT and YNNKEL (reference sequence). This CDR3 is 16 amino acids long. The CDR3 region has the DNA TGTGCTTCCAGTGGAGGGCGGGCCTCTCTCGGAGAAAAACTGTTTTTT. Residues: CASSGGRASLGEKLFF.

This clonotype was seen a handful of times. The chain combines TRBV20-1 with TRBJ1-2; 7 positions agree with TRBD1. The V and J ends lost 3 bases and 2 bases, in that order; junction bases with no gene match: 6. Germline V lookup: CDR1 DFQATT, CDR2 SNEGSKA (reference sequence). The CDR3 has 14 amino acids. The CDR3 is CSASLTGKNYGYTF. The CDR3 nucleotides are TGCAGTGCTAGTCTGACAGGGAAGAACTATGGCTACACCTTC.

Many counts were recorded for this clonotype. CDR3 coding DNA: TGTGCCATCAGTGAGGGTGGCACCGGGGAGCTGTTTTTT. It yields the protein CAISEGGTGELFF. The V and J genes are TRBV10-3 and TRBJ2-2, with D unresolved. The CDR3 is made up of 13 amino acids. Trimming took off 2 bases at V and 4 bases at J, with 5 bases between the two ends. Germline-derived CDR1 and CDR2 are ENHRY and SYGVKD.

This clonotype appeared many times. The CDR3 DNA follows: TGTGCCAGCAGCGTCGTGGGGAACCACAATGAGCAGTTCTTC. Encoded protein: CASSVVGNHNEQFF. The chain employs TRBV5-4 and TRBJ2-1; D gene ambiguous. The CDR3 sequence is 14 residues long. Germline assignment: CDR1 SGHNT and CDR2 YYREEE (reference sequence). Trimming removed 4 bases from V and 5 bases from J, with 13 bases in between. Using reference TRBV5-4 and TRBJ2-1 for the parts outside the CDR3, the full variable domain is ETGVTQSPTHLIKTRGQQVTLRCSSQSGHNTVSWYQQALGQGPQFIFQYYREEENGRGNFPPRFSGLQFPNYSSELNVNALELDDSALYLCASSVVGNHNEQFFGPGTRLTVL.

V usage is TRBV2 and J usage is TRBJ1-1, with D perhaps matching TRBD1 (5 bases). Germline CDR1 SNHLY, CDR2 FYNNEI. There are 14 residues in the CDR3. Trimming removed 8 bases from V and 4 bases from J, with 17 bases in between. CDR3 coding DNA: TGTGCCAGCTTCGATCCCCGGAGGGGCACTGAAGCTTTCTTT. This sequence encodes CASFDPRRGTEAFF.

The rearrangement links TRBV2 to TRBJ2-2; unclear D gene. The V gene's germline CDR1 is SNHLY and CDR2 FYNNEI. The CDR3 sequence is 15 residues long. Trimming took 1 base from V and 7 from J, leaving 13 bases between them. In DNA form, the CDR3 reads TGTGCCAGCAGTGAAGGTACCGGTGGTGGCGGGGAGCTGTTTTTT. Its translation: CASSEGTGGGGELFF.

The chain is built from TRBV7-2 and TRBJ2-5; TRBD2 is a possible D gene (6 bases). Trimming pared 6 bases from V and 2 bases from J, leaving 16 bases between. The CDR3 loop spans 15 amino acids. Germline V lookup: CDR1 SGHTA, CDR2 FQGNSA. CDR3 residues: CASSPLWAGQETQYF. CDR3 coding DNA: TGTGCCAGCAGTCCTCTGTGGGCGGGGCAAGAGACCCAGTACTTC.

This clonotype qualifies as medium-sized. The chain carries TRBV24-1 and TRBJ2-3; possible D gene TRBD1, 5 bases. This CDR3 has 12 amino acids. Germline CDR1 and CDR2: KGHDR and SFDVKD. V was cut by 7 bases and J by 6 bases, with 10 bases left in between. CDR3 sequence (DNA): TGTGCCACCAGCCAGGGTCAGGATACGCAGTATTTT. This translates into CATSQGQDTQYF.

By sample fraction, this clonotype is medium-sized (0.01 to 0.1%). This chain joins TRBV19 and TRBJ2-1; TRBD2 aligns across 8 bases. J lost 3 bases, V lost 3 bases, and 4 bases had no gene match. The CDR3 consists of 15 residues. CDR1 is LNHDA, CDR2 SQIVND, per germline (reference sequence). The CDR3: CASSIGREVYNEQFF. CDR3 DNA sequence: TGTGCCAGTAGTATCGGGCGGGAGGTCTACAATGAGCAGTTCTTC.

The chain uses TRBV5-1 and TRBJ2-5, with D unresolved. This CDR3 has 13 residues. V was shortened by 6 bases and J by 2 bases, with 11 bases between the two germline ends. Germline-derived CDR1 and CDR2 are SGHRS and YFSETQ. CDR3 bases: TGCGCCAGCACCCAGCCCGGGCAAGAGACCCAGTACTTC. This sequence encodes CASTQPGQETQYF.

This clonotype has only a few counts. For the CDR3, the DNA is TGTGCCATCATTACCGACAGGACGAGCTCTGGAAACACCATATATTTT. It encodes CAIITDRTSSGNTIYF. The chain combines TRBV10-3 with TRBJ1-3; TRBD1 might be the D (6 bases). The CDR3 length is 16 residues. Germline CDR1 reads ENHRY; CDR2 reads SYGVKD. V lost 7 bases to trimming and J lost 0 bases, with 16 bases between them.